The clone carrying this T cell receptor (beta chain) was observed a few times. Germline loops: CDR1 DFQATT, CDR2 SNEGSKA (reference sequence). Trimming left V 5 bases short and J 9 bases short, with 13 bases between. The CDR3 covers 11 residues. A single record per CDR3 protein comes from TCRdb applying MiXCR to the RACE reads. The sample lists about 140,000 distinct CDR3 sequences; about 10% were seen once. The sample originates from a study of human T cells and chemical hapten exposure. Study overall: Patients received weekly diphenylcyclopropenone doses to the scalp throughout the approximately 24-week study.

The time point was: patch test 2, 6 weeks after DPC sensitization. The sample's treatment: therapeutic diphenylcyclopropenone sensitization with weekly scalp DPC. The chain employs TRBV20-1 and TRBJ2-5; D is uncertain. The receptor was derived from a woman between 50 and 59 years old with alopecia areata. Some clones in this sample may be carry-over from other donors' samples. The sequencing here drew on whole blood, taken in connection with sensitization to the hapten diphenylcyclopropenone (DPC). CDR3 residues: CSAQTAKAQYF. As DNA, the CDR3 is TGCAGTGCTCAGACGGCGAAGGCCCAGTACTTC.